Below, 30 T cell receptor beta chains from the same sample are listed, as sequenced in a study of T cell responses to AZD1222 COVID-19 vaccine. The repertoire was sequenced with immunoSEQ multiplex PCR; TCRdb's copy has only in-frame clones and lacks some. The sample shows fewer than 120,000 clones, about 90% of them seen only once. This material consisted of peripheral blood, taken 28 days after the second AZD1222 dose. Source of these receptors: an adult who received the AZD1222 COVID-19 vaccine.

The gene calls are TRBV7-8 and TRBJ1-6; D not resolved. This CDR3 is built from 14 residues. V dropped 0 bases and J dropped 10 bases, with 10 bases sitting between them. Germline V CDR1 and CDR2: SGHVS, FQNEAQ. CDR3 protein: CASSLASEGSPLHF. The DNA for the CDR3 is TGTGCCAGCAGCTTAGCGTCCGAAGGGTCACCCCTCCACTTT.

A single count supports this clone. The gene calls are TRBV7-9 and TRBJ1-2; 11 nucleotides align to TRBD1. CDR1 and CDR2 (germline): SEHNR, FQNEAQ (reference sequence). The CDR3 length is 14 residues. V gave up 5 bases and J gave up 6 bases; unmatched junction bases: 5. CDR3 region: CASSREGQGDGYTF. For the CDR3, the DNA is TGTGCCAGCAGCCGCGAGGGACAGGGGGATGGCTACACCTTC.

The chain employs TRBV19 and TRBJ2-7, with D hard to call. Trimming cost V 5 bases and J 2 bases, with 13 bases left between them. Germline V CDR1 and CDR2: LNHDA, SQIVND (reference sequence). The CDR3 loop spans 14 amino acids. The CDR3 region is CASSPTPLPYEQYF. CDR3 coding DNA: TGTGCCAGTAGTCCCACGCCCCTACCCTACGAGCAGTACTTC.

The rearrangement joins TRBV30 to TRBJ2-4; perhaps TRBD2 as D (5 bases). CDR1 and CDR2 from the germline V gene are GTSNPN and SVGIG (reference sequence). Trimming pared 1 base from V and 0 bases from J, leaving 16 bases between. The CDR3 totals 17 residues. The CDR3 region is CAWSGGKGAVAKNIQYF. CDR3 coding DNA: TGTGCCTGGAGTGGAGGGAAGGGAGCAGTAGCCAAAAACATTCAGTACTTC.

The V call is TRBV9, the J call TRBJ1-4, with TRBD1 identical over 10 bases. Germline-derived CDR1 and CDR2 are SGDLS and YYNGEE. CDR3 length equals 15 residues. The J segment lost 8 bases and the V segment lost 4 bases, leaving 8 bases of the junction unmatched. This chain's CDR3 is CASSIRQGAGEKLFF. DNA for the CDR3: TGTGCCAGCAGCATAAGACAGGGGGCGGGCGAAAAACTGTTTTTT.

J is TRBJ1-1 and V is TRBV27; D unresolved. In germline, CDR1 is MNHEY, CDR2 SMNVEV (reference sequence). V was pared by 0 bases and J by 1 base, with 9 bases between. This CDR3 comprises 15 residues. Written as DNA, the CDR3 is TGTGCCAGCAGTTTATCGCACAGCCCGAACACTGAAGCTTTCTTT. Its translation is CASSLSHSPNTEAFF.

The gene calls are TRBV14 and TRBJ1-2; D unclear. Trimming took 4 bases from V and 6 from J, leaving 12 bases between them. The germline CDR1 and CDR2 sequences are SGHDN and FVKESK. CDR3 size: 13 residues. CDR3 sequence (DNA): TGTGCCAGCAGCCCCCGATGGCAGGATGGCTACACCTTC. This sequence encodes CASSPRWQDGYTF.

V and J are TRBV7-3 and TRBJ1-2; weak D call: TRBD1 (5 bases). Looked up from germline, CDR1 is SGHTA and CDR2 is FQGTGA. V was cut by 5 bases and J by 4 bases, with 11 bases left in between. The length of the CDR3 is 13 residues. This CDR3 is CASSSRGGYGYTF. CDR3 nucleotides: TGTGCCAGCAGCAGCCGGGGGGGCTATGGCTACACCTTC.

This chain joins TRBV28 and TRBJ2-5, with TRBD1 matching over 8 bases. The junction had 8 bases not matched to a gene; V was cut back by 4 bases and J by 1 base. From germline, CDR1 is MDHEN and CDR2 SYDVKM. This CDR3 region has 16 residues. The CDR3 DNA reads TGTGCCAGCAGTTACGACAGGGGACAGATCCAAGAGACCCAGTACTTC. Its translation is CASSYDRGQIQETQYF. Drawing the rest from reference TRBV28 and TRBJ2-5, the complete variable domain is DVKVTQSSRYLVKRTGEKVFLECVQDMDHENMFWYRQDPGLGLRLIYFSYDVKMKEKGDIPEGYSVSREKKERFSLILESASTNQTSMYLCASSYDRGQIQETQYFGPGTRLLVL.

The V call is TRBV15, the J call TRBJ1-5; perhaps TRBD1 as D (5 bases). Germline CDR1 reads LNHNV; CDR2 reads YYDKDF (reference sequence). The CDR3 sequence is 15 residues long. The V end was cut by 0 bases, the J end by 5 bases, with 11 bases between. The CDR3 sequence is CATSRDRGGDQPQHF. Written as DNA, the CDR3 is TGTGCCACCAGCAGAGATCGGGGCGGGGATCAGCCCCAGCATTTT.

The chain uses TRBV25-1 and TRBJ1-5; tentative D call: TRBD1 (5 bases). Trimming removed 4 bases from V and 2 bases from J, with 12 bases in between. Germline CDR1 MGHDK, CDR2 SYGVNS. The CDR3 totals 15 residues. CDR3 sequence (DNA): TGTGCCAGCAGTGGAAAGGGACCGGGCAATCAGCCCCAGCATTTT. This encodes CASSGKGPGNQPQHF.

This CDR3 reads CASSLPSGSSYEQYF. The CDR3 nucleotides are TGTGCCAGCAGCCTCCCGAGCGGGAGCTCCTACGAGCAGTACTTC. This rearrangement joins TRBV28 to TRBJ2-7, with 8 nucleotides matching TRBD2. V lost 6 bases, J lost 0 bases, and 7 bases stayed unmatched. There are 15 residues in the CDR3. CDR1 and CDR2 from the germline V gene are MDHEN and SYDVKM.

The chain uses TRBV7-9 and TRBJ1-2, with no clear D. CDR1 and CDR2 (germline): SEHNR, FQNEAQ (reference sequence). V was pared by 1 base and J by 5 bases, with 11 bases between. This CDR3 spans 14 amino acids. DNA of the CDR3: TGTGCCAGCAGCTTAGGGGCAGACTTTTATGGCTACACCTTC. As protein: CASSLGADFYGYTF.

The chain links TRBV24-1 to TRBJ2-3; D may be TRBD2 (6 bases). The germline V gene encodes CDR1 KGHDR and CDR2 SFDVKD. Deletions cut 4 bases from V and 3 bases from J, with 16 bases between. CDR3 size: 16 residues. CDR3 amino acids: CATSESHAEGTDTQYF. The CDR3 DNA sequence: TGTGCCACCAGTGAATCCCACGCGGAGGGAACAGATACGCAGTATTTT.

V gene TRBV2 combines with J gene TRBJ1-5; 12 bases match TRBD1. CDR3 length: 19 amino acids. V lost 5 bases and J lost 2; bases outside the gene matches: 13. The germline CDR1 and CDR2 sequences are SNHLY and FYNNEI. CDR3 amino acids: CASSYYRDRGLMGNQPQHF. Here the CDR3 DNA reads TGTGCCAGCAGTTACTACCGGGACAGGGGGCTAATGGGCAATCAGCCCCAGCATTTT.

The CDR3: CASGTQNEKLFF. The CDR3 DNA reads as TGTGCCAGCGGTACACAGAATGAAAAACTGTTTTTT. This chain uses TRBV19 with TRBJ1-4; no definite D call. This CDR3 is built from 12 residues. Germline-derived CDR1 and CDR2 are LNHDA and SQIVND (reference sequence). Trimming left V 9 bases short and J 5 bases short, with 10 bases between.

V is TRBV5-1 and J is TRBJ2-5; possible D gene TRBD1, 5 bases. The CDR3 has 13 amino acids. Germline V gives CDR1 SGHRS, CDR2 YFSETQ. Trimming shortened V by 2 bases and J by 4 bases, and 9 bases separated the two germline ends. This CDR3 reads CASSFERGETQYF. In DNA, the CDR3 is TGCGCCAGCAGCTTTGAAAGGGGAGAGACCCAGTACTTC.

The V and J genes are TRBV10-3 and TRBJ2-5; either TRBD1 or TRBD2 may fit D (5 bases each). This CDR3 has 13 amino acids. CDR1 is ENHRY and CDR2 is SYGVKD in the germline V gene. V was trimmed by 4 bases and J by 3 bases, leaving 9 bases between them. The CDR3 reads CAISGGTEETQYF. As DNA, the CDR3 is TGTGCCATCAGTGGTGGGACGGAAGAGACCCAGTACTTC.

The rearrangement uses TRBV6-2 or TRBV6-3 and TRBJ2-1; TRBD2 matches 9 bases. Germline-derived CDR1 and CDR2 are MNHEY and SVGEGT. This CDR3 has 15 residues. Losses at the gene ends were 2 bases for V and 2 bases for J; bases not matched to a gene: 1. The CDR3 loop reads CASSYEREAYNEQFF. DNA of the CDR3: TGTGCCAGCAGTTACGAGCGGGAGGCCTACAATGAGCAGTTCTTC.

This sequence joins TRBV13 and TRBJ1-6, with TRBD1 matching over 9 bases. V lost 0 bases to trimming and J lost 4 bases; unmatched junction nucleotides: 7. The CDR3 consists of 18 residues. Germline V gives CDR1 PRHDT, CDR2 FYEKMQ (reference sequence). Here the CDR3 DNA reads TGTGCCAGCAGCTTAGGGAGACAGGGGGGACGTTATAATTCACCCCTCCACTTT. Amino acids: CASSLGRQGGRYNSPLHF.

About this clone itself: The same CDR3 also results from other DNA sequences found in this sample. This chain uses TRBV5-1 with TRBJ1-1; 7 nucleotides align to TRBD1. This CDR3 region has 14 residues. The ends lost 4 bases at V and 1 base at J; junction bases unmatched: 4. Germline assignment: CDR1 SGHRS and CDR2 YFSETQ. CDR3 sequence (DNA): TGCGCCAGCAGCACCGGGACAGAGAACACTGAAGCTTTCTTT. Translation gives CASSTGTENTEAFF.

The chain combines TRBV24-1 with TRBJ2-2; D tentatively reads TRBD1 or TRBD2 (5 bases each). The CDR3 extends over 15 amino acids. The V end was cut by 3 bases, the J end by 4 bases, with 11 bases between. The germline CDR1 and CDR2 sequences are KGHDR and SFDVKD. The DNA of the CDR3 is TGTGCCACCAGTGATCGGGACCCCTCCACCGGGGAGCTGTTTTTT. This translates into CATSDRDPSTGELFF.

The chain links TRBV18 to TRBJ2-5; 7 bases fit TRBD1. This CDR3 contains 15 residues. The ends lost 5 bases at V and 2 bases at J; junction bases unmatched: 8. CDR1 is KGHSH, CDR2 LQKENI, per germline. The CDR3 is CASSRNTGEQETQYF. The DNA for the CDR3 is TGTGCCAGCTCAAGAAACACAGGGGAACAAGAGACCCAGTACTTC.

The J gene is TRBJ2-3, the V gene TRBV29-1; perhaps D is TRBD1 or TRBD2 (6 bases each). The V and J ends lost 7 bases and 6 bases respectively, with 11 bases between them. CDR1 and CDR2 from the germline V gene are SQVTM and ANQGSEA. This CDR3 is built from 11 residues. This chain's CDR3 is CSGGAGDTQYF. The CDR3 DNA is TGCAGCGGGGGGGCCGGGGATACGCAGTATTTT.

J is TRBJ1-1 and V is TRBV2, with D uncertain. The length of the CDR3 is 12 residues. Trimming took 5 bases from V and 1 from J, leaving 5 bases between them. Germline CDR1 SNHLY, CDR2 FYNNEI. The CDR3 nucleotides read TGTGCCAGCAGTTTAACGAACACTGAAGCTTTCTTT. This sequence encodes CASSLTNTEAFF.

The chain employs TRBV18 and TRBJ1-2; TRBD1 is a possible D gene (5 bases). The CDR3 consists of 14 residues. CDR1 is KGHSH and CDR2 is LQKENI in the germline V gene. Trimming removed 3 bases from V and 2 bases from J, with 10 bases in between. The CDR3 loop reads CASSPGLGNYGYTF. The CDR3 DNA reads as TGTGCCAGCTCACCGGGGCTTGGAAACTATGGCTACACCTTC. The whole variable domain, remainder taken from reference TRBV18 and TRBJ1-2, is NAGVMQNPRHLVRRRGQEARLRCSPMKGHSHVYWYRQLPEEGLKFMVYLQKENIIDESGMPKERFSAEFPKEGPSILRIQQVVRGDSAAYFCASSPGLGNYGYTFGSGTRLTVV.

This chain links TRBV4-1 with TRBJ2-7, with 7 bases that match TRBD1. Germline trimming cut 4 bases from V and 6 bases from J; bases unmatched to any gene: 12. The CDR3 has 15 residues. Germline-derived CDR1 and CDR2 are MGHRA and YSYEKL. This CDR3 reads CASSRISTGAGEQYF. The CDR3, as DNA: TGCGCCAGCAGCCGAATAAGTACAGGGGCTGGCGAGCAGTACTTC.

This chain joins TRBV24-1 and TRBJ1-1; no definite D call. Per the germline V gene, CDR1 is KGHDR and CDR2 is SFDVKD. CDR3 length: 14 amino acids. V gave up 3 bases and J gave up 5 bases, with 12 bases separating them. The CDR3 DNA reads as TGTGCCACCAGTGATCCAACGGTGGGGACTGAAGCTTTCTTT. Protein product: CATSDPTVGTEAFF.

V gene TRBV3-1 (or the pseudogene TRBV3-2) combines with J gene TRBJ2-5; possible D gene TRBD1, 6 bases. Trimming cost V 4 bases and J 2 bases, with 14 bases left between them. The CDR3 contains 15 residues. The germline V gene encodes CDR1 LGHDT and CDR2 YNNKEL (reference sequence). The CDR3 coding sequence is TGTGCCAGCAGCCCCTCCGGGACAACACAAGAGACCCAGTACTTC. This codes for CASSPSGTTQETQYF.

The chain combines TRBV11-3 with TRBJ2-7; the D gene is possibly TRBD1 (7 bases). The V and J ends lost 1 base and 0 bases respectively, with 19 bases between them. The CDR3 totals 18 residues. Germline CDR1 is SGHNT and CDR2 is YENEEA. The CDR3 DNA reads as TGTGCCAGCAGCTTAGGGCGGGACAGCTTACTTAGCTCCTACGAGCAGTACTTC. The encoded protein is CASSLGRDSLLSSYEQYF.